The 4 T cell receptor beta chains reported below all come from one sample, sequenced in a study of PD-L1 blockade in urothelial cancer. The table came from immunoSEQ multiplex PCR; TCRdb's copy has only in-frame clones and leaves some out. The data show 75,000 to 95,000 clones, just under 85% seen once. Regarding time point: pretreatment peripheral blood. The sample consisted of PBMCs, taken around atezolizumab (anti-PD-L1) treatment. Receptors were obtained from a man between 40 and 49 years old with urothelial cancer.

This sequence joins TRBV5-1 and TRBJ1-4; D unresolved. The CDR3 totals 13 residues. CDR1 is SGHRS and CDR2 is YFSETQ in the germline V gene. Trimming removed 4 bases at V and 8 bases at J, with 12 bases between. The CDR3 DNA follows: TGCGCCAGCAGCCCTTTGGGCCGGGAAAAACTGTTTTTT. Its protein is CASSPLGREKLFF. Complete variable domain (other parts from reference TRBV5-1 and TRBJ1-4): KAGVTQTPRYLIKTRGQQVTLSCSPISGHRSVSWYQQTPGQGLQFLFEYFSETQRNKGNFPGRFSGRQFSNSRSEMNVSTLELGDSALYLCASSPLGREKLFFGSGTQLSVL.

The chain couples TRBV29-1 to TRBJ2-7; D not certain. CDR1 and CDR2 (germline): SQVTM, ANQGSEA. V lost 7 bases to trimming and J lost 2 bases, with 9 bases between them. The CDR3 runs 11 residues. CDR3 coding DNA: TGCAGCGCGGAGAATGCCTACGAGCAGTACTTC. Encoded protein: CSAENAYEQYF.

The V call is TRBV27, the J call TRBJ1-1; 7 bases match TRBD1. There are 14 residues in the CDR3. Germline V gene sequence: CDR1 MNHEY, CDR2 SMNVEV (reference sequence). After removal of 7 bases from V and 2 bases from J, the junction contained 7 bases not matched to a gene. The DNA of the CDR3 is TGTGCCAGCACTCCAGACAGGGTAAACACTGAAGCTTTCTTT. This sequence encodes CASTPDRVNTEAFF.

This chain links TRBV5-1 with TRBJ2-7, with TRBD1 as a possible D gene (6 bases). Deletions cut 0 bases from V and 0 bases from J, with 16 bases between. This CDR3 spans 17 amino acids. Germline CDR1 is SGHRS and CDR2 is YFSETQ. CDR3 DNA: TGCGCCAGCAGCTTGGAGTTTTTTAACAGGGCCTCCTACGAGCAGTACTTC. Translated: CASSLEFFNRASYEQYF.